This entry concerns a single T cell receptor beta chain. The antigen it recognizes is unknown. No much larger clone exists at a distance of one base, and base qualities are not known. This entry comes from a study of T cell responses to AZD1222 COVID-19 vaccine (dated by TCRdb to 2020 to 2023). Background for the entire study: Because spike-specific TCR depth and breadth did not differ between the two schedules, AZD1222 recipients who got a second dose at roughly 4 weeks were pooled with those who got a second dose at roughly 12 weeks. A total of 233 trial participants underwent TCR sequencing, of whom 207 received two doses of AZD1222 and about 25 received two doses of the MenACWY control vaccine. Enrollment into the trials was organized by age into subgroups of 18-55, 56-69 and 70-plus years, and those subgroups contained roughly 150, 30 and 60 TCR-sequenced participants, respectively.

The research as a whole found: Because no day 14 peak-response samples were available, the repertoires could be characterized only after the peak T cell response. After two AZD1222 doses, spike-specific TCR breadth and depth were significantly higher than at day 0 and than in MenACWY recipients. Only 5 to 7 AZD1222 recipients were SARS-CoV-2 seropositive at baseline, limiting conclusions about previously exposed vaccinees. CD4 TCRs associated with the vaccine covered the entire spike protein, and the dominant responses were in regions 160-218 and 743-854. Epitopes outside the regions mutated in the B.1.351 and B.1.1.7 variants were reportedly recognized by nearly half of the unique spike-specific TCRs. Participants were mostly white British and included more females than males, and it was suggested by the authors that clonal diversity may have been underestimated. The 56-69-year group was small, and its depth increase did not reach significance, likely because of low power.

The meaning of the sample's time point label: baseline before first vaccination. The vaccinee samples were drawn from two UK trials, COV001 and COV002, one of which was a single-blind randomized controlled phase 2/3 trial testing AZD1222 (ChAdOx1 nCoV-19) in healthy adults. For TCRbeta chain sequencing, PBMC samples were collected from trial participants at day 0 and at day 28 after the second dose. Deletion took 5 bases off V and 4 bases off J, with a span of 17 bases between the germline ends. The germline V gene specifies SGHTA as CDR1 and FQGNSA as CDR2. The CDR3 starts with the cysteine, ends with the phenylalanine, and has 15 residues. Only the CDR3 DNA is retained, 45 bases long and in frame from the first base. The CDR3 regions of human TCRbeta chains were analyzed by immunosequencing. The original methods were these. TCRs in the repertoires were matched against a reference library of SARS-CoV-2-specific TCRs that had been generated with the MIRA antigen-specificity platform. Breadth meant the fraction of unique TCRs that were SARS-CoV-2-associated, whereas depth meant the fraction of total T cells that were SARS-CoV-2-associated. Using the MIRA data, every spike-specific TCR was mapped to the spike region that the TCR reacted to and assigned to either a CD4 or a CD8 class. Log10-transformed breadth and depth values were compared by one-way ANOVA with Sidak's multiple comparisons tests. TCRdb carries this immuneACCESS record with in-frame sequences only. Its versions omit some clonotypes, under half of them owing to an unresolved V gene in the studies checked, with the rest unexplained. V and J calls and clone size are copied from that table; D and trimming were computed from the DNA. The sample records roughly 150,000 clones, almost 90% of which are singletons. The ten largest clonotypes hold around 5.5% of the sample.

The receptor was derived from an adult in good health. Recombination joined TRBV7-2 with TRBJ1-2; TRBD1 is a possible D gene, resting on 5 matching bases. The sample was peripheral blood, taken on day 0 of AZD1222 vaccination. The DNA sequence is as follows: TGTGCCAGCAGCCCTAGTACAGGTTCTAGCTATGGCTACACCTTC. Its protein reads: CASSPSTGSSYGYTF.